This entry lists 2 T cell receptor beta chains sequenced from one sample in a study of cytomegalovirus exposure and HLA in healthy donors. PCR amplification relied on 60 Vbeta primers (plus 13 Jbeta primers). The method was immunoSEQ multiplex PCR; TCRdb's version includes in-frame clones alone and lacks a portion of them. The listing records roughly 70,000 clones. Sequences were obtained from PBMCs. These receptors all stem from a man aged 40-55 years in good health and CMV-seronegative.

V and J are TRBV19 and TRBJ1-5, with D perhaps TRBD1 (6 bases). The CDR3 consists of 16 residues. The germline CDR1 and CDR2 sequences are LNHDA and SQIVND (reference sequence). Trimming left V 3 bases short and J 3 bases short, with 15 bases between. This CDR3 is CASSIDETGANQPQHF. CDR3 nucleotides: TGTGCCAGTAGTATCGACGAGACAGGCGCCAATCAGCCCCAGCATTTT.

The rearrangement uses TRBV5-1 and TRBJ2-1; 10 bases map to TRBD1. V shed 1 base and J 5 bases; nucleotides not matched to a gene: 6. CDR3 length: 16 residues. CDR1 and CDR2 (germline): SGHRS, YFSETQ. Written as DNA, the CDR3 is TGCGCCAGCAGCTTGTTCGGGACAGGGGTGAACAATGAGCAGTTCTTC. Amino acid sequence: CASSLFGTGVNNEQFF. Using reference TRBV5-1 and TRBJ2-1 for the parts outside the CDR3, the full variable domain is KAGVTQTPRYLIKTRGQQVTLSCSPISGHRSVSWYQQTPGQGLQFLFEYFSETQRNKGNFPGRFSGRQFSNSRSEMNVSTLELGDSALYLCASSLFGTGVNNEQFFGPGTRLTVL.